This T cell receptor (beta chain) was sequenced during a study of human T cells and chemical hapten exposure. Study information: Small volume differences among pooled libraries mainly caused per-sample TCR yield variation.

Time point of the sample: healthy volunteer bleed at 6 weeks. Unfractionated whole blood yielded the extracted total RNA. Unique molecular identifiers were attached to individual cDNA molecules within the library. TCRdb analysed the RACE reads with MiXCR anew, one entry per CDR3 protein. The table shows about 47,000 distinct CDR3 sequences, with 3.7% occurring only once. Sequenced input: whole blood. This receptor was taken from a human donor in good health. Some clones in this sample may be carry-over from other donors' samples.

CDR3 DNA sequence: TGTGCCAGCAGGAGGGGTACGGGGGCTGAAGCTTTCTTT. Its protein is CASRRGTGAEAFF. The J gene is TRBJ1-1, the V gene TRBV12-3 or TRBV12-4, with a weak D call TRBD1 (5 bases). Trimming removed 6 bases from V and 6 bases from J, with 14 bases in between. CDR3 length: 13 amino acids.